A single sample is the source of the 32 T cell receptor beta chains below, sequenced in a study of PD-1 blockade in classical Hodgkin lymphoma. Using immunoSEQ multiplex PCR, the repertoire was profiled, and TCRdb retains in-frame clones only, with some absent. The table shows about 39,000 clones, with 75% to 85% occurring only once. This sample's time point: cycle 4 day 1 (C4D1), after less than seven weeks of nivolumab. Every patient experienced relapse after autologous stem cell transplantation, and brentuximab vedotin exposure varied. Here the sequenced sample was peripheral blood mononuclear cells (PBMCs), taken before the fourth cycle of nivolumab. Receptor source: a human donor with classical Hodgkin lymphoma.

The chain is built from TRBV7-6 and TRBJ2-2, with 11 bases fitting TRBD2. This CDR3 region has 16 residues. V was clipped by 5 bases and J by 8 bases; unmatched bases: 10. Germline-derived CDR1 and CDR2 are SGHVS and FNYEAQ. CDR3 sequence (DNA): TGTGCCAGCAGCAAGGGACTAGCGGCGGTAGAGGGGGAGCTGTTTTTT. Translated: CASSKGLAAVEGELFF.

The chain recombines TRBV7-2 with TRBJ2-5, with 9 nucleotides matching TRBD2. The CDR3 is made up of 15 amino acids. V shed 4 bases and J 4 bases; nucleotides not matched to a gene: 7. Germline CDR1 is SGHTA and CDR2 is FQGNSA. CDR3 amino acids: CASSYQAGGGETQYF. Written as DNA, the CDR3 is TGTGCCAGCAGCTATCAAGCGGGGGGCGGAGAGACCCAGTACTTC.

The rearrangement uses TRBV4-2 and TRBJ2-7; a possible D gene is TRBD2 (6 bases). CDR1 is LGHNA, CDR2 YNFKEQ, per germline. V was cut by 2 bases and J by 7 bases, with 12 bases left in between. The CDR3 is 13 residues long. The CDR3 here is CASSQPQSGEQYF. CDR3 DNA: TGTGCCAGCAGCCAACCTCAAAGCGGGGAGCAGTACTTC.

The chain uses TRBV7-9 and TRBJ1-6; TRBD1 is a possible D gene (6 bases). The CDR3 runs to 16 residues. V was trimmed by 6 bases and J by 4 bases, leaving 16 bases between them. CDR1 and CDR2 (germline): SEHNR, FQNEAQ (reference sequence). The CDR3 here is CASRGASSLYNSPLHF. CDR3 DNA sequence: TGTGCCAGCAGGGGGGCGAGTTCTCTTTATAATTCACCCCTCCACTTT. Looking up the rest from reference TRBV7-9 and TRBJ1-6 gives the full variable domain: DTGVSQNPRHKITKRGQNVTFRCDPISEHNRLYWYRQTLGQGPEFLTYFQNEAQLEKSRLLSDRFSAERPKGSFSTLEIQRTEQGDSAMYLCASRGASSLYNSPLHFGNGTRLTVT.

This clone was seen a handful of times. The chain has TRBV9 and TRBJ2-7, with a possible D match to TRBD2 (6 bases). The CDR3 consists of 15 residues. The V gene lost 4 bases and the J gene lost 0 bases, with 14 bases spanning the gap. CDR1 is SGDLS and CDR2 is YYNGEE in the germline V gene. The CDR3 DNA reads TGTGCCAGCAGCCCCACTGACGGGGGCTCCTACGAGCAGTACTTC. It yields the protein CASSPTDGGSYEQYF.

This chain uses TRBV25-1 with TRBJ2-1; D call uncertain. This CDR3 contains 12 residues. Per the germline V gene, CDR1 is MGHDK and CDR2 is SYGVNS. Deletions cut 6 bases from V and 10 bases from J, with 13 bases between. In DNA, the CDR3 is TGTGCCAGCAGGTCCTACAAGTTGGAGCAGTTCTTC. Translation: CASRSYKLEQFF.

V usage is TRBV5-4 and J usage is TRBJ1-1, with D possibly being TRBD1 (5 bases). CDR3 size: 13 residues. Germline CDR1 SGHNT, CDR2 YYREEE (reference sequence). V lost 3 bases to trimming and J lost 4 bases, with 10 bases between them. CDR3 in amino acids: CASSWDRVTEAFF. The CDR3 region has the DNA TGTGCCAGCAGCTGGGACCGGGTCACTGAAGCTTTCTTT.

V usage is TRBV18 and J usage is TRBJ1-4, with D unresolved. With 2 bases removed from V and 3 bases from J, the gap between germline ends came to 7 bases. Germline CDR1 is KGHSH and CDR2 is LQKENI. This CDR3 comprises 14 residues. CDR3 sequence reads: CASSPSGANEKLFF. In nucleotides, the CDR3 is TGTGCCAGCTCACCATCCGGGGCTAATGAAAAACTGTTTTTT.

The rearrangement joins TRBV6-5 to TRBJ2-1; a possible D gene is TRBD1 (6 bases). CDR1 and CDR2 from the germline V gene are MNHEY and SVGAGI. Trimming pared 6 bases from V and 6 bases from J, leaving 12 bases between. This CDR3 has 13 amino acids. The CDR3 sequence is CASSSDRINEQFF. The CDR3 coding sequence is TGTGCCAGCAGCTCGGACAGAATCAATGAGCAGTTCTTC.

This chain uses TRBV2 with TRBJ2-3; possibly TRBD2 for D (5 bases). This CDR3 has 17 residues. CDR1 and CDR2 (germline): SNHLY, FYNNEI. Trimming removed 4 bases from V and 5 bases from J, with 22 bases in between. This CDR3 is CASSAPRERHGVDTQYF. The DNA for the CDR3 is TGTGCCAGCAGTGCCCCCAGAGAGCGGCACGGGGTAGATACGCAGTATTTT.

Comments on this clone: The same CDR3 also results from other DNA sequences found in this sample. The rearrangement uses TRBV18 and TRBJ1-2; TRBD1 agrees at 7 bases. V lost 3 bases and J lost 4; bases outside the gene matches: 2. The CDR3 consists of 13 residues. Germline CDR1 reads KGHSH; CDR2 reads LQKENI. The CDR3 is CASSPDRVYGYTF. CDR3 nucleotides: TGTGCCAGCTCACCTGACAGGGTCTATGGCTACACCTTC. Drawing the rest from reference TRBV18 and TRBJ1-2, the complete variable domain is NAGVMQNPRHLVRRRGQEARLRCSPMKGHSHVYWYRQLPEEGLKFMVYLQKENIIDESGMPKERFSAEFPKEGPSILRIQQVVRGDSAAYFCASSPDRVYGYTFGSGTRLTVV.

This clone came up a few times. The rearrangement joins TRBV27 to TRBJ2-1; 13 bases are a match to TRBD2. J was trimmed by 4 bases and V by 5 bases; bases with no gene match: 11. Germline values: CDR1 MNHEY, CDR2 SMNVEV (reference sequence). The CDR3 has 18 amino acids. The CDR3 DNA sequence: TGTGCCAGCAGTCGAGGACTAGCGGGGGCCGATGTATACAATGAGCAGTTCTTC. Its protein is CASSRGLAGADVYNEQFF.

This sequence joins TRBV15 and TRBJ2-7, with D possibly matching TRBD1 (5 bases). The CDR3 consists of 15 residues. Trimming took off 0 bases at V and 3 bases at J, with 12 bases between the two ends. From germline, CDR1 is LNHNV and CDR2 YYDKDF (reference sequence). The DNA of the CDR3 is TGTGCCACCAGCAGAGATATTGGGCAGGGCTACGAGCAGTACTTC. It translates to CATSRDIGQGYEQYF.

V is TRBV12-1 and J is TRBJ1-1. TRBV12-1 is deemed a pseudogene. This CDR3 comprises 13 residues. CDR3 region: CASSFNGNTEAFF. The CDR3 DNA sequence: TGTGCCAGCAGCTTTAACGGGAACACTGAAGCTTTCTTT.

V usage is TRBV27 and J usage is TRBJ2-2; no reliable D call. Germline V gene data show CDR1 as MNHEY and CDR2 as SMNVEV (reference sequence). The CDR3 runs 14 residues. Between the trimmed V and J ends, which lost 3 bases and 1 base, there was a span of 6 bases. Here the CDR3 DNA reads TGTGCCAGCAGTTTGGGCAGGAACACCGGGGAGCTGTTTTTT. This translates into CASSLGRNTGELFF.

The chain uses TRBV10-1 and TRBJ2-1; D not resolved. CDR1 WNHNN and CDR2 SYGVQD come from the germline V gene (reference sequence). The V gene lost 3 bases and the J gene lost 4 bases, with 10 bases spanning the gap. This CDR3 is 14 amino acids long. The CDR3 bases are TGCGCCAGCAGTGACACGGAGATTTACAATGAGCAGTTCTTC. Translating gives CASSDTEIYNEQFF.

This clone was recorded only once. The gene calls are TRBV2 and TRBJ2-7; 8 bases are a match to TRBD1. J gave up 5 bases and V 8 bases, and 5 bases lay outside the gene matches. CDR1 and CDR2 (germline): SNHLY, FYNNEI. The CDR3 is 12 residues long. CDR3 DNA: TGTGCCAGCGATCCAGGGGGCAACGAGCAGTACTTC. It codes for CASDPGGNEQYF.

V usage is TRBV7-2 and J usage is TRBJ2-3, with 12 bases fitting TRBD2. CDR1 and CDR2 (germline): SGHTA, FQGNSA. Trimming removed 6 bases from V and 6 bases from J; junction bases left unmatched: 4. The CDR3 has 14 amino acids. CDR3 DNA sequence: TGTGCCAGCAGGCTAGCGGGGGGGCCTGATACGCAGTATTTT. This codes for CASRLAGGPDTQYF.

The gene calls are TRBV11-2 and TRBJ2-7; tentatively, D is TRBD2 (7 bases). The CDR3 covers 16 residues. Per germline, CDR1 SGHAT and CDR2 FQNNGV. Deletions cut 6 bases from V and 1 base from J, with 19 bases between. The CDR3 loop is CASRPRGARSSYEQYF. In nucleotides, the CDR3 is TGTGCCAGCAGACCCCGGGGGGCGAGGAGTTCCTACGAGCAGTACTTC.

V usage is TRBV30 and J usage is TRBJ2-5; D gene ambiguous. The CDR3 sequence is 14 residues long. The germline CDR1 and CDR2 sequences are GTSNPN and SVGIG (reference sequence). V dropped 0 bases and J dropped 3 bases, with 11 bases sitting between them. As DNA, the CDR3 is TGTGCCTGGAGTGTAGGTTACGGTAAAGAGACCCAGTACTTC. Its translation: CAWSVGYGKETQYF. Full variable domain (remainder filled in from reference TRBV30 and TRBJ2-5): SQTIHQWPATLVQPVGSPLSLECTVEGTSNPNLYWYRQAAGRGLQLLFYSVGIGQISSEVPQNLSASRPQDRQFILSSKKLLLSDSGFYLCAWSVGYGKETQYFGPGTRLLVL.

The rearrangement links TRBV5-1 to TRBJ2-5; D call uncertain. Germline V lookup: CDR1 SGHRS, CDR2 YFSETQ. V lost 0 bases and J 1 base, leaving 10 bases between the germline ends. The CDR3 extends over 15 amino acids. The chain's CDR3 is CASSLEGRGQETQYF. In DNA form, the CDR3 reads TGCGCCAGCAGCTTGGAAGGCAGAGGCCAAGAGACCCAGTACTTC.

V gene TRBV5-6 combines with J gene TRBJ2-2, with no clear D. V was clipped by 2 bases and J by 6 bases, with 5 bases between them. CDR3 length: 12 residues. Germline CDR1 reads SGHDT; CDR2 reads YYEEEE. CDR3 protein: CASSLGSGELFF. Here the CDR3 DNA reads TGTGCCAGCAGCTTAGGGTCCGGGGAGCTGTTTTTT.

A single count supports this clone. This chain links TRBV6-5 with TRBJ1-2; 9 bases agree with TRBD1. There are 13 residues in the CDR3. Germline CDR1 is MNHEY and CDR2 is SVGAGI. The trim removed 6 bases at V and 3 bases at J, leaving 2 bases unmatched. CDR3 coding DNA: TGTGCCAGCAGGAGACAGGGGGACTATGGCTACACCTTC. Its protein is CASRRQGDYGYTF.

The V and J genes are TRBV4-3 and TRBJ2-7; TRBD1 is a possible D gene (6 bases). CDR3 length: 14 amino acids. Germline V CDR1 and CDR2: LGHNA, YSLEER. The V end was cut by 3 bases, the J end by 0 bases, with 9 bases between. CDR3 residues: CASSHGTYSYEQYF. The CDR3 DNA sequence: TGCGCCAGCAGCCATGGGACATACTCCTACGAGCAGTACTTC.

The table lists this clone with a few counts. J is TRBJ1-2 and V is TRBV11-2; D remains unclear. The germline gives CDR1 SGHAT, CDR2 FQNNGV. Trimming cost V 1 base and J 7 bases, with 10 bases left between them. This CDR3 is 13 amino acids long. The CDR3 loop reads CASSLGLSGGYTF. In DNA form, the CDR3 reads TGTGCCAGCAGCTTAGGCCTAAGCGGTGGCTACACCTTC. The variable domain in full, with the rest retrieved from reference TRBV11-2 and TRBJ1-2, is EAGVAQSPRYKIIEKRQSVAFWCNPISGHATLYWYQQILGQGPKLLIQFQNNGVVDDSQLPKDRFSAERLKGVDSTLKIQPAKLEDSAVYLCASSLGLSGGYTFGSGTRLTVV.

The rearrangement uses TRBV2 and TRBJ1-1; D is perhaps TRBD1 (6 bases). Between the trimmed V and J ends, which lost 5 bases and 0 bases, there was a span of 7 bases. Germline CDR1 reads SNHLY; CDR2 reads FYNNEI. The CDR3 is 13 amino acids. The CDR3 DNA follows: TGTGCCAGCAGTACAGGGATGAACACTGAAGCTTTCTTT. The encoded protein is CASSTGMNTEAFF.

This sequence joins TRBV28 and TRBJ2-5, with 12 nucleotides matching TRBD2. This CDR3 is built from 17 residues. The V gene's germline CDR1 is MDHEN and CDR2 SYDVKM. J was trimmed by 2 bases and V by 3 bases; bases with no gene match: 7. CDR3 amino acids: CASSFGASGGVQETQYF. The CDR3 DNA reads as TGTGCCAGCAGTTTTGGGGCTAGCGGGGGGGTTCAAGAGACCCAGTACTTC. The full variable domain, in which reference TRBV28 and TRBJ2-5 provide the parts outside the CDR3, is DVKVTQSSRYLVKRTGEKVFLECVQDMDHENMFWYRQDPGLGLRLIYFSYDVKMKEKGDIPEGYSVSREKKERFSLILESASTNQTSMYLCASSFGASGGVQETQYFGPGTRLLVL.

The chain couples TRBV5-6 to TRBJ1-4; 9 bases align to TRBD1. CDR3 length: 15 amino acids. Germline assignment: CDR1 SGHDT and CDR2 YYEEEE. V shed 4 bases, J shed 8 bases, and the junction held 9 bases outside the gene matches. The CDR3 bases are TGTGCCAGCAGCCAACCGGGACAGGGTGTGGAAAAACTGTTTTTT. Residues: CASSQPGQGVEKLFF.

The rearrangement joins TRBV12-1 to TRBJ2-2. TRBV12-1 corresponds to a pseudogene. The CDR3 runs 22 residues. Written as DNA, the CDR3 is TGTGCCAGCAGCTTCAGATGCCGGATAAAAGCACAAGGTCTTTCGAACACCGGGGAGCTGTTTTTT. Translated: CASSFRCRIKAQGLSNTGELFF.

This clone was seen a single time. This chain links TRBV4-2 with TRBJ1-2; the match to TRBD1 covers 7 bases. Trimming removed 3 bases from V and 4 bases from J; junction bases left unmatched: 11. Germline CDR1 and CDR2: LGHNA and YNFKEQ. This CDR3 has 16 residues. The CDR3 coding sequence is TGTGCCAGCAGCCACGGGGTAGACAGGGACATCTATGGCTACACCTTC. Translation: CASSHGVDRDIYGYTF.

This clone was found a few times. The J gene is TRBJ1-1, the V gene TRBV14; D unclear. In germline, CDR1 is SGHDN, CDR2 FVKESK. The V and J ends lost 4 bases and 1 base respectively, with 7 bases between them. The CDR3 consists of 13 residues. The CDR3 DNA reads TGTGCCAGCAGCCGGTGGGGGAACACTGAAGCTTTCTTT. Its protein product is CASSRWGNTEAFF.

The CDR3 loop reads CASSLQGPSNQPQHF. In DNA, the CDR3 is TGTGCCAGCAGTTTACAGGGACCCAGCAATCAGCCCCAGCATTTT. The chain has TRBV28 and TRBJ1-5; maybe TRBD1 (5 bases). Germline V lookup: CDR1 MDHEN, CDR2 SYDVKM. Trimming cost V 2 bases and J 1 base, with 9 bases left between them. The CDR3 extends over 15 amino acids.